The TCR beta chain described here comes from a study of identical twins. Overall study results and limits: In drawing conclusions, the study used cross-sectional statistical analysis and did not follow the same donors. The models gave estimates that fell short of the out-of-frame TCR alpha sharing seen in monozygotic twins.

With 7 bases clipped from V and 2 bases from J, the junction kept 14 bases outside the gene matches. This CDR3 is built from 18 residues. Germline CDR1 reads WSHSY; CDR2 reads SAAADI. MiXCR, run by TCRdb on the 5' RACE reads, gives a single entry per CDR3 protein. The sample consists of approximately 500,000 distinct CDR3 sequences, around 24% of them appearing once. A note on this clonotype: Its specificity is not known.

This sample was also put to use in a study of T cells expressing NK-cell markers. That source adds: Among CD8+ T cells from about six donors, dominant NKG2C+ clonotypes accounted for roughly 1.0-7.0%. In a handful of donors, dominant clonotypes made up about 28.3-65% of CD3+CD56-NKG2C+ cells.

The receptor was isolated from a woman younger than 35 in good health. The rearrangement uses TRBV10-2 and TRBJ2-1; TRBD2 agrees at 10 bases. The sequencing sample was made of CD4+ T cells sorted from blood. The CDR3 loop reads CASTRFASGRGTYNEQFF. The CDR3 DNA is TGCGCCAGCACCCGTTTCGCTAGCGGGAGAGGAACCTACAATGAGCAGTTCTTC.